These 22 T cell receptor beta chains were all obtained from the same sample, sequenced in a study of control samples from healthy donors and cancer patients (dated by TCRdb to about 2020). The library was built by means of the immunoSEQ multiplex PCR assay. What TCRdb holds here is the immuneACCESS table cut down to in-frame rearrangements. Part of the clones is not present; checked against another copy, under half of the missing clones reflect an unresolved V gene, and the others are unexplained. This sample lists some 96,000 clones; over 85% were detected once. The ten most abundant clones make up approximately 7.9% of the sample. What was sequenced was blood. These receptor sequences come from a man aged 18-30 years in good health.

The chain combines TRBV7-8 with TRBJ1-3, with D perhaps matching TRBD1 (6 bases). V lost 0 bases, J lost 7 bases, and 13 bases lay in between. Germline lookup yields CDR1 SGHVS and CDR2 FQNEAQ. The CDR3 runs to 15 residues. The CDR3 here is CASSLAVDRWNTIYF. DNA of the CDR3: TGTGCCAGCAGCTTAGCGGTAGACAGGTGGAACACCATATATTTT.

V gene TRBV4-1 combines with J gene TRBJ1-5; the match to TRBD1 covers 8 bases. Germline V gene data show CDR1 as MGHRA and CDR2 as YSYEKL. Trimming removed 3 bases from V and 4 bases from J; junction bases left unmatched: 5. CDR3 size: 15 residues. In nucleotides, the CDR3 is TGCGCCAGCAGCCATACGCAGGGGGCTAATCAGCCCCAGCATTTT. It specifies CASSHTQGANQPQHF.

This clone was detected only a few times. V and J are TRBV4-1 and TRBJ2-5; 7 nucleotides match TRBD2. CDR1 MGHRA and CDR2 YSYEKL come from the germline V gene. The CDR3 sequence is 13 residues long. The ends lost 5 bases at V and 5 bases at J; junction bases unmatched: 5. CDR3 nucleotide sequence: TGCGCCAGCAGCAGGGGAGGGGTGGAGACCCAGTACTTC. It codes for CASSRGGVETQYF.

This clone was observed a single time. The chain combines TRBV11-2 with TRBJ1-2; 12 positions agree with TRBD1. The CDR3 has 16 amino acids. J was trimmed by 8 bases and V by 0 bases; bases with no gene match: 7. Germline V gives CDR1 SGHAT, CDR2 FQNNGV. CDR3 loop: CASSLDPGQGAFGYTF. The CDR3 DNA sequence: TGTGCCAGCAGCTTAGATCCGGGACAGGGGGCTTTCGGCTACACCTTC.

This rearrangement joins TRBV6-6 to TRBJ1-5, with 8 bases aligning to TRBD1. With V trimmed by 4 bases and J by 6 bases, 8 bases remained unmatched. Germline CDR1 is MNHNY and CDR2 is SVGAGI (reference sequence). This CDR3 has 15 amino acids. The CDR3 spells CASSLSTGALQPQHF. The DNA of the CDR3 is TGTGCCAGCAGTTTGTCGACAGGGGCCCTTCAGCCCCAGCATTTT.

CDR3: CASGGLAGVDEQFF. The CDR3 DNA follows: TGTGCCAGCGGGGGACTAGCGGGAGTGGATGAGCAGTTCTTC. This chain joins TRBV6-5 and TRBJ2-1; 14 bases agree with TRBD2. CDR1 is MNHEY, CDR2 SVGAGI, per germline. There are 14 residues in the CDR3. After removal of 8 bases from V and 8 bases from J, the junction contained 5 bases not matched to a gene.

The rearrangement joins TRBV7-2 to TRBJ2-2; the match to TRBD2 covers 12 bases. The V gene end was trimmed by 5 bases and the J gene end by 2 bases; junction bases not matched to a gene: 6. CDR3 length: 17 amino acids. In germline, CDR1 is SGHTA, CDR2 FQGNSA. Here the CDR3 reads CASSQGGLAGNTGELFF. DNA of the CDR3: TGTGCCAGCAGCCAAGGGGGACTAGCGGGTAACACCGGGGAGCTGTTTTTT.

This clone was counted only a few times. This sequence joins TRBV4-1 and TRBJ2-2; no firm D call. The CDR3 extends over 17 amino acids. CDR1 and CDR2 from the germline V gene are MGHRA and YSYEKL. V was shortened by 1 base and J by 0 bases, with 12 bases between the two germline ends. The CDR3 region is CASSQVNLMANTGELFF. CDR3 bases: TGCGCCAGCAGCCAAGTCAATTTGATGGCGAACACCGGGGAGCTGTTTTTT.

The CDR3 nucleotides read TGTGCCAGCTCACCGGGACAGGGATACAATGAGCAGTTCTTC. Translating it yields CASSPGQGYNEQFF. The rearrangement uses TRBV6-5 and TRBJ2-1; TRBD1 aligns across 9 bases. Germline V lookup: CDR1 MNHEY, CDR2 SVGAGI. V lost 8 bases and J lost 4; bases outside the gene matches: 6. This CDR3 is 14 amino acids long.

The J gene is TRBJ2-7, the V gene TRBV4-1; D ambiguous. Germline V lookup: CDR1 MGHRA, CDR2 YSYEKL. V gave up 0 bases and J gave up 0 bases, with 15 bases separating them. This CDR3 has 17 amino acids. CDR3 bases: TGCGCCAGCAGCCAAGATCAAACAGACTGGAGCTCCTACGAGCAGTACTTC. It yields the protein CASSQDQTDWSSYEQYF.

V usage is TRBV20-1 and J usage is TRBJ2-1; D possibly corresponds to TRBD2 (6 bases). CDR3 length equals 12 residues. The ends were cut back, 3 bases at V and 10 bases at J, with 13 bases in the middle. Germline loops: CDR1 DFQATT, CDR2 SNEGSKA (reference sequence). The CDR3: CSASYWLAEQFF. Written as DNA, the CDR3 is TGCAGTGCTAGTTACTGGCTAGCGGAGCAGTTCTTC.

The chain links TRBV27 to TRBJ2-1, with a weak D call TRBD2 (5 bases). Germline V lookup: CDR1 MNHEY, CDR2 SMNVEV (reference sequence). V was cut by 3 bases and J by 7 bases, with 22 bases left in between. This CDR3 comprises 17 residues. The CDR3 here is CASSFSLPGILVNEQFF. The CDR3 bases are TGTGCCAGCAGTTTTTCTCTCCCGGGGATCTTGGTTAATGAGCAGTTCTTC.

The chain couples TRBV30 to TRBJ1-5, with D perhaps matching TRBD1 (5 bases). Looked up from germline, CDR1 is GTSNPN and CDR2 is SVGIG (reference sequence). Trimming took 0 bases from V and 11 from J, leaving 11 bases between them. This CDR3 has 12 amino acids. The CDR3 loop is CAWSVHGGAQHF. DNA for the CDR3: TGTGCCTGGAGTGTACATGGGGGAGCCCAGCATTTT.

The rearrangement uses TRBV27 and TRBJ1-1, with 10 bases matching TRBD1. The CDR3 is 15 residues long. Per germline, CDR1 MNHEY and CDR2 SMNVEV (reference sequence). Unmatched junction bases numbered 2, after V lost 4 bases and J lost 0 bases. The CDR3 region is CASSSDRGLNTEAFF. CDR3 nucleotide sequence: TGTGCCAGCAGTTCAGACAGGGGGCTGAACACTGAAGCTTTCTTT.

The chain recombines TRBV29-1 with TRBJ1-2; D unresolved. Trimming left V 6 bases short and J 2 bases short, with 13 bases between. CDR1 is SQVTM and CDR2 is ANQGSEA in the germline V gene. The CDR3 is made up of 13 amino acids. The CDR3 sequence is CSVLMEKNYGYTF. CDR3 bases: TGCAGCGTCCTAATGGAAAAGAACTATGGCTACACCTTC.

The rearrangement links TRBV4-2 to TRBJ2-2; 11 bases agree with TRBD2. Trimming took 1 base from V and 1 from J; bases not matched to a gene: 8. CDR1 is LGHNA, CDR2 YNFKEQ, per germline. The CDR3 has 19 residues. CDR3 protein: CASSQVTSGSPGNTGELFF. The CDR3 DNA sequence: TGTGCCAGCAGCCAAGTAACTAGCGGGAGTCCCGGGAACACCGGGGAGCTGTTTTTT.

The rearrangement links TRBV6-5 to TRBJ2-7; D is ambiguous. CDR1 is MNHEY and CDR2 is SVGAGI in the germline V gene. V lost 6 bases and J lost 4, with 7 bases in between. The CDR3 is made up of 11 amino acids. CDR3 coding DNA: TGTGCCAGCAGCACGGGTTACGAGCAGTACTTC. Protein product: CASSTGYEQYF.

The chain links TRBV7-8 to TRBJ2-1, with 10 bases identical to TRBD2. Germline CDR1 reads SGHVS; CDR2 reads FQNEAQ. The CDR3 totals 13 residues. The J segment lost 9 bases and the V segment lost 2 bases, leaving 1 base of the junction unmatched. The DNA for the CDR3 is TGTGCCAGCAGCTTACCTAGCGGGGGTGAGCAGTTCTTC. Protein sequence: CASSLPSGGEQFF. Looking up the rest from reference TRBV7-8 and TRBJ2-1 gives the full variable domain: GAGVSQSPRYKVAKRGQDVALRCDPISGHVSLFWYQQALGQGPEFLTYFQNEAQLDKSGLPSDRFFAERPEGSVSTLKIQRTQQEDSAVYLCASSLPSGGEQFFGPGTRLTVL.

This sequence joins TRBV7-3 and TRBJ2-3, with TRBD2 matching over 10 bases. The CDR3 extends over 21 amino acids. V was pared by 1 base and J by 0 bases, with 16 bases of the junction left unmatched. Per the germline V gene, CDR1 is SGHTA and CDR2 is FQGTGA. The DNA of the CDR3 is TGTGCCAGCAGCTTAAGCGGGGGGCTGCTAGCGGGAGATAAAAGCACAGATACGCAGTATTTT. This gives the protein CASSLSGGLLAGDKSTDTQYF.

The rearrangement uses TRBV6-6 and TRBJ1-5; D gene uncertain. Germline loops: CDR1 MNHNY, CDR2 SVGAGI (reference sequence). The CDR3 totals 15 residues. Deletions cut 7 bases from V and 0 bases from J, with 13 bases between. The CDR3 here is CASTTEIYSNQPQHF. CDR3 DNA: TGTGCCAGCACCACGGAGATCTATAGCAATCAGCCCCAGCATTTT.

The chain employs TRBV6-5 and TRBJ1-1, with a possible D match to TRBD1 (6 bases). Trimming took off 6 bases at V and 4 bases at J, with 18 bases between the two ends. Germline V gene data show CDR1 as MNHEY and CDR2 as SVGAGI. The CDR3 runs to 15 residues. The CDR3 bases are TGTGCCAGCAGATATCAGGGGAACCGGGGCACTGAAGCTTTCTTT. Translating it yields CASRYQGNRGTEAFF.

The chain joins TRBV5-1 to TRBJ2-6; D ambiguous. Trimming stripped 0 bases from V and 0 bases from J, with 10 bases between. The CDR3 contains 17 residues. In germline, CDR1 is SGHRS, CDR2 YFSETQ. CDR3 bases: TGCGCCAGCAGCTTGGATTCAGGCCTCTCTGGGGCCAACGTCCTGACTTTC. This translates into CASSLDSGLSGANVLTF.